One and the same sample provided the 5 T cell receptor beta chains below, sequenced in a study of T cell clonality in common variable immunodeficiency. Clones were read by immunoSEQ multiplex PCR, and TCRdb kept only the in-frame ones, dropping some. The sample has tens of thousands of clones, none seen only once. Sequenced input: peripheral blood mononuclear cells. These receptors were collected from a person aged 18 to 75 in good health.

The table lists this clone with a few counts. The CDR3 is cut off 3 residues early in the read; its end comes from the germline J gene. The chain is built from TRBV11-2 and TRBJ2-1; the match to TRBD2 covers 9 bases. With 3 bases clipped from V and 8 bases from J, the junction kept 8 bases outside the gene matches. This CDR3 spans 15 amino acids. Looked up from germline, CDR1 is SGHAT and CDR2 is FQNNGV. The DNA read from the CDR3 is TGTGCCAGCAGCTTTGGTGCTAGCGGGGAGGATGAG. This sequence encodes CASSFGASGEDE. In full, the CDR3 is CASSFGASGEDEQFF.

This clone was observed many times. The sequence runs out 3 residues before the end of the CDR3; the remainder is reconstructed from the germline J gene. The gene calls are TRBV20-1 and TRBJ1-1, with unresolved D. V shed 6 bases and J shed 0 bases, with 11 bases lying between them. Germline CDR1 reads DFQATT; CDR2 reads SNEGSKA (reference sequence). The CDR3 contains 13 residues. The DNA read from the CDR3 is TGCAGTGCAAAAATTATTATGAACACTGAA. This encodes CSAKIIMNTE. The CDR3 in its entirety is CSAKIIMNTEAFF.

At least ten counts were recorded for this clone. The read ends 3 residues early relative to the CDR3; the germline J gene fills the gap. The chain employs TRBV30 and TRBJ1-1; D gene uncertain. Germline assignment: CDR1 GTSNPN and CDR2 SVGIG (reference sequence). The CDR3 runs 15 residues. V was trimmed by 0 bases and J by 6 bases, leaving 17 bases between them. The CDR3 is CAWSVGSGFESEAFF. The sequenced part of the CDR3 DNA is TGTGCCTGGAGTGTAGGATCGGGGTTTGAATCTGAA.

This clone was recorded a few times. The read gets to within 3 residues of the CDR3 end, and the germline J gene fills in the rest. The chain carries TRBV11-1 and TRBJ1-4; tentative D call: TRBD1 (5 bases). Trimming took 5 bases from V and 7 from J, leaving 11 bases between them. This CDR3 comprises 13 residues. Germline loops: CDR1 SGHAT, CDR2 FQDESV (reference sequence). The CDR3 DNA, read in part, is TGTGCCAGCAGCGTGCCGGGGGGTGAAAAA. It encodes CASSVPGGEK. The entire CDR3 sequence reads CASSVPGGEKLFF.

Ten or more counts support this clone. The missing CDR3 end, 3 residues past where the read stops, is filled in from the germline J gene. This chain joins TRBV6-2 or TRBV6-3 and TRBJ2-1, with TRBD2 matching 8 bases. The CDR3 runs 15 residues. Germline assignment: CDR1 MNHEY and CDR2 SVGEGT. The trim removed 6 bases at V and 5 bases at J, leaving 9 bases unmatched. CDR3 DNA (partial): TGTGCCAGCAGGGTAACGTCGGGGGGGGACAATGAG. Protein product: CASRVTSGGDNE. The full CDR3 protein is CASRVTSGGDNEQFF.